Below, 18 T cell receptor beta chains from the same sample are listed, as sequenced in a study of spatial heterogeneity in lung cancer. Time point: blood at routine non-recurrence follow-up after resection. Whole RNA obtained from tumor, nontumor lung or frozen PBMC underwent sequencing without sorting. TCRdb redid the calling of the 5' RACE reads with MiXCR, one entry per CDR3 protein. The table lists around 110,000 distinct CDR3 sequences, 12% of them singletons. The starting material was PBMCs, obtained at follow-up. Receptor source: a male donor with early-stage non-small cell lung cancer.

The rearrangement links TRBV28 to TRBJ1-3, with 7 bases lining up with TRBD1. With V trimmed by 7 bases and J by 3 bases, 6 bases remained unmatched. This CDR3 spans 14 amino acids. Germline CDR1 reads MDHEN; CDR2 reads SYDVKM. CDR3 residues: CASKTGVDGNTIYF. CDR3 in DNA: TGTGCCAGCAAAACAGGGGTGGATGGAAACACCATATATTTT. The whole variable domain, filled in from reference TRBV28 and TRBJ1-3, reads DVKVTQSSRYLVKRTGEKVFLECVQDMDHENMFWYRQDPGLGLRLIYFSYDVKMKEKGDIPEGYSVSREKKERFSLILESASTNQTSMYLCASKTGVDGNTIYFGEGSWLTVV.

The table lists this clonotype with a few counts. The J gene is TRBJ1-2, the V gene TRBV19; D is perhaps TRBD1 (5 bases). This CDR3 contains 13 residues. V was shortened by 8 bases and J by 6 bases, with 16 bases between the two germline ends. Germline V gene lookup returns CDR1 LNHDA and CDR2 SQIVND (reference sequence). In nucleotides, the CDR3 is TGTGCCAGTGGCTTCTCCCCGGGGGATGGCTACACCTTC. Protein sequence: CASGFSPGDGYTF.

This clonotype was counted only a few times. The chain has TRBV4-2 and TRBJ2-3, with 14 bases lining up with TRBD2. CDR3 length equals 18 residues. V lost 2 bases and J lost 5; bases outside the gene matches: 9. Germline-derived CDR1 and CDR2 are LGHNA and YNFKEQ. CDR3 bases: TGTGCCAGCAGCCAATCAGGGACTAGCGGGGGCCGGGGAGATACGCAGTATTTT. This codes for CASSQSGTSGGRGDTQYF.

This clonotype was detected only a few times. The chain couples TRBV11-3 to TRBJ2-1, with D tentatively TRBD1 or TRBD2 (5 bases each). Per the germline V gene, CDR1 is SGHNT and CDR2 is YENEEA. The V end was cut by 5 bases, the J end by 4 bases, with 9 bases between. The CDR3 is made up of 13 amino acids. This CDR3 reads CASSRGRYNEQFF. Here the CDR3 DNA reads TGTGCCAGCAGCCGGGGACGATACAATGAGCAGTTCTTC.

The rearrangement uses TRBV7-8 and TRBJ2-5; a weak D match, TRBD2 (7 bases). Per the germline V gene, CDR1 is SGHVS and CDR2 is FQNEAQ. The V end was cut by 4 bases, the J end by 0 bases, with 12 bases between. The CDR3 spans 15 residues. The CDR3 DNA sequence: TGTGCCAGCAGCTCACGGGGGGCAGACCAAGAGACCCAGTACTTC. Protein: CASSSRGADQETQYF.

This clonotype was observed many times. The gene calls are TRBV29-1 and TRBJ1-1, with D perhaps matching TRBD1 (5 bases). The germline V gene has CDR1 SQVTM and CDR2 ANQGSEA. Trimming cost V 4 bases and J 1 base, with 10 bases left between them. This CDR3 region has 13 residues. In DNA, the CDR3 is TGCAGCGTTGCCTGGGGGACGAACACTGAAGCTTTCTTT. Translating it yields CSVAWGTNTEAFF.

The gene calls are TRBV28 and TRBJ2-4, with 7 bases lining up with TRBD2. The CDR3 extends over 15 amino acids. CDR1 and CDR2 (germline): MDHEN, SYDVKM. Trimming removed 6 bases from V and 1 base from J; junction bases left unmatched: 6. Here the CDR3 DNA reads TGTGCCAGCAGGGAGCGGGGTTTTGCCAAAAACATTCAGTACTTC. Its protein is CASRERGFAKNIQYF.

V gene TRBV27 combines with J gene TRBJ2-1; 8 nucleotides align to TRBD2. This CDR3 contains 19 residues. CDR1 is MNHEY, CDR2 SMNVEV, per germline (reference sequence). V gave up 4 bases and J gave up 4 bases; unmatched junction bases: 18. CDR3 sequence: CASSSILQSPGTRYNEQFF. CDR3 coding DNA: TGTGCCAGCAGTTCGATCCTACAGAGCCCCGGGACTAGATACAATGAGCAGTTCTTC.

J is TRBJ2-7 and V is TRBV15; no clear D. The V and J ends lost 0 bases and 5 bases respectively, with 14 bases between them. CDR3 length: 15 amino acids. CDR1 is LNHNV, CDR2 YYDKDF, per germline (reference sequence). CDR3 sequence: CATSRDRGPADEQYF. The DNA of the CDR3 is TGTGCCACCAGCAGAGATAGAGGCCCCGCGGACGAGCAGTACTTC.

This clonotype was counted at least ten times. The J gene is TRBJ2-2, the V gene TRBV20-1, with D maybe TRBD2 (6 bases). The ends were cut back, 1 base at V and 5 bases at J, with 8 bases in the middle. From germline, CDR1 is DFQATT and CDR2 SNEGSKA (reference sequence). The CDR3 covers 13 residues. DNA of the CDR3: TGCAGTGCTAGAGCCGGGAGAACCGGGGAGCTGTTTTTT. Amino acids: CSARAGRTGELFF.

This clonotype was counted between two and nine times. The chain has TRBV27 and TRBJ1-5; 9 bases are a match to TRBD1. The CDR3 is made up of 15 amino acids. The V segment lost 6 bases and the J segment 4 bases; nucleotides outside the gene matches: 7. Germline assignment: CDR1 MNHEY and CDR2 SMNVEV (reference sequence). Here the CDR3 DNA reads TGTGCCAGCAGATTACAGGGGGCGAAAAATCAGCCCCAGCATTTT. Protein sequence: CASRLQGAKNQPQHF.

This clonotype has at least ten counts. The V call is TRBV27, the J call TRBJ2-3; D possibly corresponds to TRBD1 (5 bases). Germline values: CDR1 MNHEY, CDR2 SMNVEV (reference sequence). The V end lost 7 bases, the J end lost 9 bases, and 17 bases lay between the germline ends. CDR3 length equals 13 residues. CDR3 bases: TGTGCCAGCATGGGGCTCCACGAAGTCACGCAGTATTTT. This sequence encodes CASMGLHEVTQYF.

This clonotype was counted ten times or more. As DNA, the CDR3 is TGCAGCGTTGAAGATCTTGCCCGGGAGCTGTTTTTT. Amino acids: CSVEDLARELFF. The chain recombines TRBV29-1 with TRBJ2-2; D gene unclear. Germline V gives CDR1 SQVTM, CDR2 ANQGSEA. The V end lost 0 bases, the J end lost 9 bases, and 8 bases lay between the germline ends. This CDR3 comprises 12 residues.

This clonotype was counted only a few times. The chain carries TRBV20-1 and TRBJ1-3, with D possibly being TRBD1 (5 bases). The CDR3 runs to 15 residues. The ends were cut back, 2 bases at V and 0 bases at J, with 11 bases in the middle. Germline CDR1 DFQATT, CDR2 SNEGSKA (reference sequence). CDR3 nucleotides: TGCAGTGCTAGAACCGGGGCGGACTCTGGAAACACCATATATTTT. This codes for CSARTGADSGNTIYF.

This clonotype was observed at least ten times. This sequence joins TRBV6-5 and TRBJ2-7; 11 positions agree with TRBD2. The CDR3 consists of 16 residues. The germline V gene has CDR1 MNHEY and CDR2 SVGAGI. The V segment lost 5 bases and the J segment 3 bases; nucleotides outside the gene matches: 9. In DNA, the CDR3 is TGTGCCAGCAGTCAAAATAGCGGGGGGGCTTTCTACGAGCAGTACTTC. Translated: CASSQNSGGAFYEQYF.

This clonotype was counted a few times. The V and J genes are TRBV7-2 and TRBJ1-1; tentatively, D is TRBD1 (5 bases). Germline loops: CDR1 SGHTA, CDR2 FQGNSA. V dropped 5 bases and J dropped 2 bases, with 15 bases sitting between them. The CDR3 is 15 amino acids. CDR3 DNA: TGTGCCAGCAGCCAAAGGGGTTTTGCTAACACTGAAGCTTTCTTT. Translation gives CASSQRGFANTEAFF.

The CDR3 region has the DNA TGCAGTGCTTGGTCAGGGGATCAGCCCCAGCATTTT. Its protein product is CSAWSGDQPQHF. V is TRBV20-1 and J is TRBJ1-5, with D possibly being TRBD1 (6 bases). The CDR3 consists of 12 residues. The V end was cut by 5 bases, the J end by 5 bases, with 10 bases between. CDR1 is DFQATT, CDR2 SNEGSKA, per germline (reference sequence).

The chain links TRBV7-6 to TRBJ1-1; a weak D match, TRBD1 (6 bases). The germline CDR1 and CDR2 sequences are SGHVS and FNYEAQ. V lost 5 bases, J lost 5 bases, and 15 bases lay in between. The CDR3 length is 14 residues. The CDR3 reads CASSPQGSRTEAFF. DNA for the CDR3: TGTGCCAGCAGCCCACAGGGAAGTCGGACTGAAGCTTTCTTT.